This TCR beta chain was documented in a study of blood T cells in healthy people across ages. Whole-study findings and limits: Reliance upon unsorted PBMCs precluded definitive naive versus antigen-experienced comparison. With donor CMV status unknown, expanded clonotype changes were possibly confounded.

The authors ran a second PCR of about 6 to 12 cycles using a sample-barcoded 5' primer and a J-beta primer mix. Using its own MiXCR run on the 5' RACE reads, TCRdb lists one record per CDR3 protein. The repertoire consists of 2 million or so distinct CDR3 sequences, with just under 50% occurring once and the leading ten covering over 2%. The sample providers were healthy Caucasian people from Russia, aged roughly 6 to 90. There are 15 residues in the CDR3. With 2 bases removed from V and 10 bases from J, the gap between germline ends came to 20 bases. Germline V gene lookup returns CDR1 SGHTA and CDR2 FQGNSA. As for this clonotype: Its antigen remains unidentified.

This sequence was found in a woman aged 40-49 years in good health. The chain has TRBV7-2 and TRBJ1-1; a possible D gene is TRBD1 (6 bases). Sequenced sample: blood. CDR3 region: CASSLKSGSGVLAFF. The CDR3 DNA reads TGTGCCAGCAGCTTAAAATCGGGGTCAGGGGTTTTAGCTTTCTTT.